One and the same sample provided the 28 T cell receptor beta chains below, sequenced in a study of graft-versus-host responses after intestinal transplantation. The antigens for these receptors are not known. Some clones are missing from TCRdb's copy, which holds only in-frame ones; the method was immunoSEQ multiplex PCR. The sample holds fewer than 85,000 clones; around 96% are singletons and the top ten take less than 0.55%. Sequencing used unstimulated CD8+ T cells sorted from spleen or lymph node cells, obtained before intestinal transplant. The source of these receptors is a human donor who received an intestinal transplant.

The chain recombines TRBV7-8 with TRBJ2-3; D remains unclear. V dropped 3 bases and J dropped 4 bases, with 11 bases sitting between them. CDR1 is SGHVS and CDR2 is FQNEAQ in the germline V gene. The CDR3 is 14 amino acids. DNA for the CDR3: TGTGCCAGCAGCTTCGGACCCGAGTCAGATACGCAGTATTTT. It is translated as CASSFGPESDTQYF.

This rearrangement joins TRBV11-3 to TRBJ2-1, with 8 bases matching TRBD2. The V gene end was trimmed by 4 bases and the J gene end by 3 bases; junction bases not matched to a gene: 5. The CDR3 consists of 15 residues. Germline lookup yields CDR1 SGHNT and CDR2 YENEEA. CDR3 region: CASSSAGVGYNEQFF. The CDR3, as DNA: TGTGCCAGCAGCTCAGCGGGAGTCGGCTACAATGAGCAGTTCTTC. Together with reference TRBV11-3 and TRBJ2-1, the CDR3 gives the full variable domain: EAGVVQSPRYKIIEKKQPVAFWCNPISGHNTLYWYLQNLGQGPELLIRYENEEAVDDSQLPKDRFSAERLKGVDSTLKIQPAELGDSAVYLCASSSAGVGYNEQFFGPGTRLTVL.

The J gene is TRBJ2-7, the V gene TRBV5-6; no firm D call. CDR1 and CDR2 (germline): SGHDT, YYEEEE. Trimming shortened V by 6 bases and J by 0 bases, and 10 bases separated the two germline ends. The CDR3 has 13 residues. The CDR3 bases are TGTGCCAGCACCGGGTTTAGCTCCTACGAGCAGTACTTC. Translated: CASTGFSSYEQYF.

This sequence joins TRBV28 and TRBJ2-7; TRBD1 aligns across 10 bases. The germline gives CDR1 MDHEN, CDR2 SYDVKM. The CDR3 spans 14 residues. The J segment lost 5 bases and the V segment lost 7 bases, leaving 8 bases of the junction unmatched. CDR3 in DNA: TGTGCCAGCACCTGGGGACAGGGGAGGAACGAGCAGTACTTC. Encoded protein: CASTWGQGRNEQYF.

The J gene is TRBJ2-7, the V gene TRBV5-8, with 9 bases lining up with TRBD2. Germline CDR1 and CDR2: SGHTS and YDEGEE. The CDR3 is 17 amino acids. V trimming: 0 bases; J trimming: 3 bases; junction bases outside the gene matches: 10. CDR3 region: CASSLGTSSGAFYEQYF. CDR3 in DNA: TGTGCCAGCAGCTTGGGGACTTCTAGCGGGGCTTTCTACGAGCAGTACTTC.

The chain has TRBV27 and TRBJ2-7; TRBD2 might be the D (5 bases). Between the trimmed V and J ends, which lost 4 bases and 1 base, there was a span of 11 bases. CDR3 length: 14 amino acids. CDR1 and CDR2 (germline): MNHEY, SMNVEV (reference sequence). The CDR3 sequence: CASSSLGGSYEQYF. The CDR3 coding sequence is TGTGCCAGCAGTTCCCTGGGCGGGTCCTACGAGCAGTACTTC.

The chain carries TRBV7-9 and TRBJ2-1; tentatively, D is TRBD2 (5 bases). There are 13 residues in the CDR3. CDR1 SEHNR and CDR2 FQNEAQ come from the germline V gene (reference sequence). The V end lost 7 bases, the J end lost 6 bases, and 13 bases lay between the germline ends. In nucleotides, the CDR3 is TGTGCCAGCACCCTTGGAGGTCCCAATGAGCAGTTCTTC. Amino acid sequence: CASTLGGPNEQFF.

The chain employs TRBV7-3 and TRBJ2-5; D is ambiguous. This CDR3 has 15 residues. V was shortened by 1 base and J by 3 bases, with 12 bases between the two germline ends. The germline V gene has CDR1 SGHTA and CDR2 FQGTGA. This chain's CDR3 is CASSLKGGDEETQYF. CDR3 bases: TGTGCCAGCAGCTTAAAAGGCGGAGACGAAGAGACCCAGTACTTC.

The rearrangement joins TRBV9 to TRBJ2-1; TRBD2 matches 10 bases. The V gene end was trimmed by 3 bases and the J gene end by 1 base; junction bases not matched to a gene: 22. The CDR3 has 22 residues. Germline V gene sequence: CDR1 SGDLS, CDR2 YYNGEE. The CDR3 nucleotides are TGTGCCAGCAGCGCCTATGGACTAGCGGCGGATCACCACCCCGGGTCCTACAATGAGCAGTTCTTC. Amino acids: CASSAYGLAADHHPGSYNEQFF.

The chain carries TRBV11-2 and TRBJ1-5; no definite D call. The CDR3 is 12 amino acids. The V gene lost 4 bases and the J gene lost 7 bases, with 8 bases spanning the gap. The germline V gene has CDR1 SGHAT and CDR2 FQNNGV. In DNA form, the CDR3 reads TGTGCCAGCAGCTCATCCGGGCAGCCCCAGCATTTT. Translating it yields CASSSSGQPQHF.

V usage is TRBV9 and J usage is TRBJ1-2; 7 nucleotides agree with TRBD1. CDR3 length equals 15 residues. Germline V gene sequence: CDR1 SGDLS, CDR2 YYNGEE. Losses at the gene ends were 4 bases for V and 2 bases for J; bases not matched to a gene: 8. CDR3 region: CASSPTGTVNYGYTF. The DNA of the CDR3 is TGTGCCAGCAGCCCCACCGGGACAGTAAACTATGGCTACACCTTC.

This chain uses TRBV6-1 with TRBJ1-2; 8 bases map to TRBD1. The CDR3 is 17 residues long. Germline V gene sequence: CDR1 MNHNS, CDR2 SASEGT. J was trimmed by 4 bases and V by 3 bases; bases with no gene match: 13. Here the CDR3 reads CASSDSGTGLAIYGYTF. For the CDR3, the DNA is TGTGCCAGCAGTGATTCGGGGACAGGCCTCGCGATCTATGGCTACACCTTC.

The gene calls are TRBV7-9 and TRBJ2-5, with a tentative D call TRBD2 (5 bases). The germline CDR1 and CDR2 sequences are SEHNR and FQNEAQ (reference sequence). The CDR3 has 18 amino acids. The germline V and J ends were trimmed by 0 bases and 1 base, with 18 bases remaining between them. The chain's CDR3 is CASSLARSRGTSQETQYF. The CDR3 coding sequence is TGTGCCAGCAGCTTAGCGCGGAGTCGGGGTACTTCCCAAGAGACCCAGTACTTC.

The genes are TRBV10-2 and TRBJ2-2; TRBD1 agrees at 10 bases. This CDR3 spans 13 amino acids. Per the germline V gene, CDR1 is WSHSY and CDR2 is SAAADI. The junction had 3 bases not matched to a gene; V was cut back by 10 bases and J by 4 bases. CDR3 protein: CATGQGGTGELFF. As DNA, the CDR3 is TGCGCCACCGGACAGGGGGGCACCGGGGAGCTGTTTTTT.

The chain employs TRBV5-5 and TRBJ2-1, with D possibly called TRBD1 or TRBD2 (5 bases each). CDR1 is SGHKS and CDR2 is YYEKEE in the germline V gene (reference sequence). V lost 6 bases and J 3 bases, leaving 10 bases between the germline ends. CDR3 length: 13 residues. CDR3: CASTFGGYNEQFF. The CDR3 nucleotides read TGTGCCAGCACCTTTGGGGGCTACAATGAGCAGTTCTTC.

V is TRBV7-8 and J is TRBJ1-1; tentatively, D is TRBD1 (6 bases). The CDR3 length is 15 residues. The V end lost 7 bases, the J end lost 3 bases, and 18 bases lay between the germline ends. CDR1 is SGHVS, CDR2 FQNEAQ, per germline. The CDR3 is CASTFSTGFYTEAFF. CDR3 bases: TGTGCCAGCACCTTCTCGACAGGATTTTACACTGAAGCTTTCTTT.

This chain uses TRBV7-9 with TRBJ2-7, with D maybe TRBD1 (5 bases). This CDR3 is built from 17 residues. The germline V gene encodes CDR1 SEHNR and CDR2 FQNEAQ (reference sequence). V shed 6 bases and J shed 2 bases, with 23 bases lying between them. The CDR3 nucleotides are TGTGCCAGCAGTCCTCTCGTTGGCAGGGCAAATCCCTACGAGCAGTACTTC. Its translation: CASSPLVGRANPYEQYF.

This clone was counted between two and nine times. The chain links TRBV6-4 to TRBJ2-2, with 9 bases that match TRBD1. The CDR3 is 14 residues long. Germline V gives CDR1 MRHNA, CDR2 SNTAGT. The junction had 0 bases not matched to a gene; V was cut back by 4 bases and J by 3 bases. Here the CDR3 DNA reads TGTGCCAGCAGTGGGGACAGGGACACCGGGGAGCTGTTTTTT. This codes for CASSGDRDTGELFF.

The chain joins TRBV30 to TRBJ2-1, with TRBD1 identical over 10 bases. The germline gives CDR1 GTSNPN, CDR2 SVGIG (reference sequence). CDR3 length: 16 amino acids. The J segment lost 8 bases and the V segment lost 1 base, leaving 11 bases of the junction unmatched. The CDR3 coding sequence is TGTGCCTGGAGTGCGACACCGGGACAGGGGAGCGATGAGCAGTTCTTC. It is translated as CAWSATPGQGSDEQFF.

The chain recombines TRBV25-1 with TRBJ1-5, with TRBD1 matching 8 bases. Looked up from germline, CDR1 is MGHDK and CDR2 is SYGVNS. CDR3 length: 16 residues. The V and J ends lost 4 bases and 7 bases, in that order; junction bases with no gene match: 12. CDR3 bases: TGTGCCAGCAGTGGATACTCACAGGGGGTCGACCAGCCCCAGCATTTT. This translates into CASSGYSQGVDQPQHF.

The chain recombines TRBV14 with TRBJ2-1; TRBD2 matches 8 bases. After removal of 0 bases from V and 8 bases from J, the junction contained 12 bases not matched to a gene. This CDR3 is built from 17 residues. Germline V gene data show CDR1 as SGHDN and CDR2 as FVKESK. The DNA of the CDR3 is TGTGCCAGCAGCCAAGAAGGGACTAGGAGGGGTTGGGATGAGCAGTTCTTC. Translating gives CASSQEGTRRGWDEQFF.

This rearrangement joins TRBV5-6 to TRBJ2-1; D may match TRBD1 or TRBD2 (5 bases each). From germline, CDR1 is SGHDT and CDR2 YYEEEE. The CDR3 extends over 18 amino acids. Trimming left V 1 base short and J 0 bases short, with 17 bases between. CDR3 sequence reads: CASSLMDGAEPSYNEQFF. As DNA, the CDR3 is TGTGCCAGCAGCTTGATGGACGGGGCGGAACCCTCCTACAATGAGCAGTTCTTC.

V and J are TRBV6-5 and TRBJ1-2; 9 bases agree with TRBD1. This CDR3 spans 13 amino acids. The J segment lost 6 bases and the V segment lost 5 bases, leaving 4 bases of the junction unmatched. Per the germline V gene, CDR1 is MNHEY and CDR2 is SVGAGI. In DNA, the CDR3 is TGTGCCAGCAGTGTCACAGGGGGCGATGGCTACACCTTC. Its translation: CASSVTGGDGYTF.

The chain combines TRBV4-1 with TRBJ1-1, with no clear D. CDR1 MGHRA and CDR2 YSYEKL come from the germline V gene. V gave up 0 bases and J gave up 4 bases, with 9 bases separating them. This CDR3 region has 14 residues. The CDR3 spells CASSQEARITEAFF. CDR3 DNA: TGCGCCAGCAGCCAAGAAGCCAGGATCACTGAAGCTTTCTTT.

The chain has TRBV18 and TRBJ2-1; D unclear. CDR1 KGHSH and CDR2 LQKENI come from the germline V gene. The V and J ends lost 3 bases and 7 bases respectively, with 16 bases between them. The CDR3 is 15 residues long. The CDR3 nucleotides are TGTGCCAGCTCACCCGGCCGGCAGGATCCTAATGAGCAGTTCTTC. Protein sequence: CASSPGRQDPNEQFF.

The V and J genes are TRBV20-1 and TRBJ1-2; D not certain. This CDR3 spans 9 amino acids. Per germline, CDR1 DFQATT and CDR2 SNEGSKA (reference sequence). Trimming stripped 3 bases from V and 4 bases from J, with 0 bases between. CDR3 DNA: TGCAGTGCTAGCTATGGCTACACCTTC. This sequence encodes CSASYGYTF.

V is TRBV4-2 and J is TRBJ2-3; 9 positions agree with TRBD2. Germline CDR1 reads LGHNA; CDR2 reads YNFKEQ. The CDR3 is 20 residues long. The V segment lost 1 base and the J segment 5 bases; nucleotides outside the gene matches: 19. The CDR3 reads CASSQVAGPGASGTKDTQYF. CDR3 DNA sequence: TGTGCCAGCAGCCAAGTTGCCGGGCCTGGGGCTAGCGGGACCAAAGATACGCAGTATTTT.

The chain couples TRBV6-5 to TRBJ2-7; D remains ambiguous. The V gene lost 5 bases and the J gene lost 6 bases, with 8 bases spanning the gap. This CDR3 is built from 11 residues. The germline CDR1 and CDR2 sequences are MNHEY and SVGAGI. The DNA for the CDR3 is TGTGCCAGCAGTGAACGGGTCGAGCAGTACTTC. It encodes CASSERVEQYF.